Presented here are 22 T cell receptor beta chains from one specimen sequenced in a study of T cell repertoires in cytomegalovirus infection (dated by TCRdb to the late 2010s). Instrument used: Illumina HiSeq 1500. The raw public data were reprocessed by TCRdb itself: fastp quality trimming at Q25, MiXCR clonotype calling, in-frame beta chains only. For every CDR3 protein sequence, its rows merge into one entry that carries the most common genes and DNA. The sample table holds roughly 500,000 distinct CDR3 sequences, of which 11% were seen once. Together, the top ten hold approximately 10% of the sample. The sequenced sample was PBMCs. The origin of the receptors is a human donor in good health (CMV status not recorded). Some clones in this sample may be carry-over from other donors' samples.

This clonotype showed up just a few times. The V gene is TRBV30, the J gene TRBJ2-5, with 8 bases aligning to TRBD2. The V gene end was trimmed by 0 bases and the J gene end by 0 bases; junction bases not matched to a gene: 3. This CDR3 is 15 amino acids long. Per germline, CDR1 GTSNPN and CDR2 SVGIG (reference sequence). CDR3 DNA sequence: TGTGCCTGGAGTGTTGGACTAGCAGACCAAGAGACCCAGTACTTC. This sequence encodes CAWSVGLADQETQYF. Looking up the rest from reference TRBV30 and TRBJ2-5 gives the full variable domain: SQTIHQWPATLVQPVGSPLSLECTVEGTSNPNLYWYRQAAGRGLQLLFYSVGIGQISSEVPQNLSASRPQDRQFILSSKKLLLSDSGFYLCAWSVGLADQETQYFGPGTRLLVL.

The chain has TRBV7-3 and TRBJ2-5; TRBD1 might be the D (5 bases). CDR1 and CDR2 (germline): SGHTA, FQGTGA. V gave up 2 bases and J gave up 5 bases, with 15 bases separating them. The CDR3 has 15 amino acids. The CDR3 nucleotides read TGTGCCAGCAGCTTATTAGGGGCCACCGGGGAGACCCAGTACTTC. Its translation is CASSLLGATGETQYF.

Worth noting for this clonotype: Being one base from a much bigger clone, this may be a read error. The chain employs TRBV7-4 and TRBJ2-1; 7 bases are a match to TRBD2. The CDR3 is 13 residues long. V shed 6 bases and J 8 bases; nucleotides not matched to a gene: 7. CDR1 SGHVT and CDR2 SQSDAQ come from the germline V gene. The CDR3 loop is CASRWETSHEQFF. The CDR3 DNA is TGTGCCAGCAGGTGGGAGACTAGCCATGAGCAGTTCTTC.

The chain has TRBV13 and TRBJ2-3; possibly TRBD1 for D (6 bases). V lost 3 bases and J lost 3, with 16 bases in between. Germline-derived CDR1 and CDR2 are PRHDT and FYEKMQ (reference sequence). There are 16 residues in the CDR3. This CDR3 reads CASSLVTGSSTDTQYF. For the CDR3, the DNA is TGTGCCAGCAGCTTGGTCACAGGGAGTTCAACAGATACGCAGTATTTT.

This clonotype has ten or more counts. CDR3 region: CASSENSNTEAFF. CDR3 sequence (DNA): TGTGCCAGCAGTGAAAACAGTAACACTGAAGCTTTCTTT. The V call is TRBV6-1, the J call TRBJ1-1, with unresolved D. Per the germline V gene, CDR1 is MNHNS and CDR2 is SASEGT. The CDR3 covers 13 residues. Trimming took 2 bases from V and 2 from J, leaving 6 bases between them.

Many counts were recorded for this clonotype. This CDR3 is CASSLGGRQSPLHF. CDR3 coding DNA: TGTGCCAGCAGCTTAGGAGGACGACAATCACCCCTCCACTTT. The chain carries TRBV7-8 and TRBJ1-6; D unresolved. The CDR3 length is 14 residues. V dropped 1 base and J dropped 10 bases, with 11 bases sitting between them. The V gene's germline CDR1 is SGHVS and CDR2 FQNEAQ.

With regard to this clonotype: A much larger clone is a single base away; this may be a read error. The chain uses TRBV7-2 and TRBJ1-6; a possible D gene is TRBD1 (6 bases). Germline V gene lookup returns CDR1 SGHTA and CDR2 FQGNSA. The V end was cut by 1 base, the J end by 14 bases, with 12 bases between. CDR3 size: 13 residues. This CDR3 reads CASSLGGPESLHF. The CDR3 DNA follows: TGTGCCAGCAGCTTAGGGGGGCCGGAGTCCCTCCACTTT.

In its sample, this clonotype was seen a few times. The J gene is TRBJ2-1, the V gene TRBV5-1; 8 nucleotides agree with TRBD2. The germline gives CDR1 SGHRS, CDR2 YFSETQ. Trimming cost V 4 bases and J 7 bases; bases outside gene matches: 4. The CDR3 spans 13 residues. The CDR3 reads CASSISGANEQFF. CDR3 DNA sequence: TGCGCCAGCAGCATTAGCGGGGCGAATGAGCAGTTCTTC. The entire variable domain, with the rest obtained from reference TRBV5-1 and TRBJ2-1, is as follows: KAGVTQTPRYLIKTRGQQVTLSCSPISGHRSVSWYQQTPGQGLQFLFEYFSETQRNKGNFPGRFSGRQFSNSRSEMNVSTLELGDSALYLCASSISGANEQFFGPGTRLTVL.

This clonotype was detected ten times or more. The chain joins TRBV7-9 to TRBJ2-7; TRBD1 agrees at 9 bases. The germline CDR1 and CDR2 sequences are SEHNR and FQNEAQ (reference sequence). This CDR3 region has 15 residues. Losses at the gene ends were 3 bases for V and 6 bases for J; bases not matched to a gene: 9. CDR3 DNA: TGTGCCAGCAGCTTTATTTGGACAGGGGTTGTCGAGCAGTACTTC. Its protein product is CASSFIWTGVVEQYF.

This clonotype was recorded at least ten times. This chain uses TRBV2 with TRBJ2-1, with unresolved D. This CDR3 has 12 amino acids. Germline assignment: CDR1 SNHLY and CDR2 FYNNEI. Trimming cost V 3 bases and J 15 bases, with 15 bases left between them. DNA of the CDR3: TGTGCCAGCAGTGATAGGACCTCCTATCGGTTCTTC. Amino acid sequence: CASSDRTSYRFF.

Many counts were recorded for this clonotype. The chain carries TRBV7-9 and TRBJ2-7; D not resolved. This CDR3 comprises 14 residues. Germline lookup yields CDR1 SEHNR and CDR2 FQNEAQ (reference sequence). Trimming cost V 4 bases and J 3 bases, with 13 bases left between them. This CDR3 reads CASSSSRTGYEQYF. Here the CDR3 DNA reads TGTGCCAGCAGCTCCAGTCGGACGGGCTACGAGCAGTACTTC.

This clonotype occurred a few times. The rearrangement uses TRBV29-1 and TRBJ2-1; 8 bases agree with TRBD2. Germline V gene data show CDR1 as SQVTM and CDR2 as ANQGSEA. The CDR3 covers 16 residues. Trimming removed 3 bases from V and 3 bases from J; junction bases left unmatched: 10. The CDR3 DNA reads as TGCAGCGTTGAGAATGGGGGGACTAGTAGCTACAATGAGCAGTTCTTC. Translation gives CSVENGGTSSYNEQFF.

The genes are TRBV6-5 and TRBJ2-1, with D perhaps TRBD1 (6 bases). Germline V CDR1 and CDR2: MNHEY, SVGAGI. CDR3 length equals 16 residues. V lost 5 bases and J lost 0, with 14 bases in between. CDR3 bases: TGTGCCAGCAGTGACGACAGGTCGTCCTCCTACAATGAGCAGTTCTTC. Residues: CASSDDRSSSYNEQFF.

The table lists this clonotype with many counts. The V call is TRBV29-1, the J call TRBJ2-1, with a tentative D call TRBD2 (5 bases). V shed 0 bases and J shed 1 base, with 10 bases lying between them. The germline gives CDR1 SQVTM, CDR2 ANQGSEA. This CDR3 spans 15 amino acids. The CDR3 here is CSVEDPAVSYNEQFF. CDR3 nucleotides: TGCAGCGTTGAAGATCCAGCGGTTTCCTACAATGAGCAGTTCTTC.

This clonotype occurred a few times. V and J are TRBV20-1 and TRBJ2-7; 15 bases map to TRBD2. The germline V gene encodes CDR1 DFQATT and CDR2 SNEGSKA (reference sequence). V lost 3 bases to trimming and J lost 3 bases; unmatched junction nucleotides: 12. The CDR3 runs to 18 residues. In DNA form, the CDR3 reads TGCAGTGCTAGGCACTTCCCCAGGACTAGCGGGGGGGTCTACGAGCAGTACTTC. It is translated as CSARHFPRTSGGVYEQYF.

In this sample, this clonotype turned up many times. This chain joins TRBV4-1 and TRBJ2-7, with 7 nucleotides matching TRBD1. Per the germline V gene, CDR1 is MGHRA and CDR2 is YSYEKL. The CDR3 is made up of 13 amino acids. J was trimmed by 5 bases and V by 4 bases; bases with no gene match: 5. CDR3 sequence: CASSPRGFNEQYF. In DNA, the CDR3 is TGCGCCAGCAGCCCCAGGGGGTTCAACGAGCAGTACTTC.

This clonotype was observed many times. V gene TRBV19 combines with J gene TRBJ2-2; TRBD1 is a possible D gene (5 bases). The CDR3 length is 16 residues. V was clipped by 3 bases and J by 0 bases, with 11 bases between them. The germline V gene has CDR1 LNHDA and CDR2 SQIVND (reference sequence). CDR3 protein: CASSILRQSNTGELFF. The CDR3 nucleotides read TGTGCCAGTAGTATTCTGCGACAGTCGAACACCGGGGAGCTGTTTTTT.

This clonotype was counted many times. This chain connects TRBV6-2 or TRBV6-3 to TRBJ2-7; 9 bases map to TRBD2. V gave up 2 bases and J gave up 3 bases; unmatched junction bases: 5. The CDR3 is made up of 15 amino acids. Germline CDR1 MNHEY, CDR2 SVGEGT. The CDR3 DNA follows: TGTGCCAGCAGTTACGGGCGGGGGGGCCTCTACGAGCAGTACTTC. This gives the protein CASSYGRGGLYEQYF.

This clonotype was detected many times. The V and J genes are TRBV12-3 or TRBV12-4 and TRBJ2-3; unclear D gene. The CDR3 extends over 14 amino acids. The V gene lost 1 base and the J gene lost 8 bases, with 13 bases spanning the gap. CDR3 DNA: TGTGCCAGCAGTTTAGGGGCCGCCGTCGCTACGCAGTATTTT. Amino acid sequence: CASSLGAAVATQYF.

This clonotype was counted ten times or more. This rearrangement joins TRBV29-1 to TRBJ2-1; possibly TRBD2 for D (6 bases). The V gene lost 7 bases and the J gene lost 4 bases, with 8 bases spanning the gap. CDR1 and CDR2 from the germline V gene are SQVTM and ANQGSEA. The CDR3 runs to 11 residues. The DNA of the CDR3 is TGCAGCGCCGGAGGGTACAATGAGCAGTTCTTC. Protein product: CSAGGYNEQFF.

In this sample, this clonotype turned up many times. The rearrangement links TRBV15 to TRBJ1-5, with a weak D call TRBD1 (5 bases). The CDR3 is 15 amino acids. Germline assignment: CDR1 LNHNV and CDR2 YYDKDF (reference sequence). Trimming took 2 bases from V and 5 from J, leaving 13 bases between them. The CDR3 region is CATSRINQGDQPQHF. The CDR3 nucleotides are TGTGCCACCAGCAGAATTAATCAGGGAGATCAGCCCCAGCATTTT.

This clonotype was observed a handful of times. The rearrangement joins TRBV20-1 to TRBJ2-6, with D uncertain. CDR3 length equals 15 residues. V was shortened by 4 bases and J by 3 bases, with 13 bases between the two germline ends. The V gene's germline CDR1 is DFQATT and CDR2 SNEGSKA (reference sequence). CDR3 amino acids: CSAILLQSGANVLTF. The CDR3 DNA sequence: TGCAGTGCTATCCTCCTCCAAAGTGGGGCCAACGTCCTGACTTTC.